Listed below are T cell receptor beta chains from one sample, sequenced in a study of shared T cell receptors in the human thymus. Sequencing was performed with immunoSEQ multiplex PCR; in TCRdb, only in-frame clones are kept and a portion is missing. This sample has 650,000 to 950,000 clones, with 80% to 90% found just once. This same sample was also part of a study on human thymus T cells.

Input material: thymocytes. All receptors derive from a girl less than two years old with a congenital heart defect. CDR3s include the opening cysteine and the closing phenylalanine or tryptophan. The D gene is left open where the match is weak.

j_call d_call cdr3_length v_call cdr3_aa cdr3_nt
TRBJ1-2 TRBD1 15 TRBV25-1 CASSIDRAANYGYTF TGTGCCAGCAGTATCGACAGGGCAGCTAACTATGGCTACACCTTC
TRBJ1-2 TRBD1 13 TRBV19 CASRIDRGYGYTF TGTGCCAGTAGGATCGACAGGGGCTATGGCTACACCTTC
TRBJ1-2 - 16 TRBV10-3 CAISESTREANYGYTF TGTGCCATCAGTGAGTCGACAAGGGAGGCTAACTATGGCTACACCTTC
TRBJ1-2 TRBD1 15 TRBV19 CASSTLDRGIGGYTF TGTGCCAGTAGTACCCTAGACAGGGGCATAGGGGGCTACACCTTC
TRBJ1-4 - 13 TRBV4-3 CASSSAGGEKLFF TGCGCCAGCAGTTCCGCCGGGGGTGAAAAACTGTTTTTT
TRBJ2-7 - 12 TRBV7-2 CASSPGWNEQYF TGTGCCAGCAGCCCAGGGTGGAACGAGCAGTACTTC
TRBJ2-2 TRBD1 18 TRBV5-1 CASSFTGQGRRDTGELFF TGCGCCAGCAGCTTTACGGGACAGGGACGTCGGGACACCGGGGAGCTGTTTTTT
TRBJ2-2 - 13 TRBV5-5 CASSPLRGGELFF TGTGCCAGCAGCCCCCTTAGGGGCGGCGAGCTGTTTTTT
TRBJ2-5 TRBD1 13 TRBV10-3 CAIGQGAVETQYF TGTGCCATCGGGCAGGGGGCGGTCGAGACCCAGTACTTC
TRBJ1-5 TRBD1 15 TRBV5-1 CASSLTGFGNQPQHF TGCGCCAGCAGTCTGACAGGGTTTGGCAATCAGCCCCAGCATTTT
TRBJ1-4 TRBD1 14 TRBV6-1 CASEPGQANEKLFF TGTGCCAGCGAACCGGGACAGGCTAATGAAAAACTGTTTTTT